This T cell receptor (beta chain) was recovered during a study of T cell changes during pregnancy in multiple sclerosis. This CDR3 contains 14 residues. The germline V gene has CDR1 SGHAT and CDR2 FQNNGV. Trimming stripped 1 base from V and 6 bases from J, with 13 bases between. Generated by immunoSEQ multiplex PCR, the TCRdb table keeps only in-frame clones and is missing some. Of fewer than 45,000 clones in the sample, 80% to 90% were seen once. The source material was CD4+ T cells from peripheral blood mononuclear cells, sampled in the first trimester of pregnancy. V usage is TRBV11-2 and J usage is TRBJ2-7, with D possibly matching TRBD1 (7 bases). The receptor's source is a female donor with multiple sclerosis, enrolled in a pregnancy study. CDR3 amino acids: CASSLAGQGGEQYF. The CDR3 bases are TGTGCCAGCAGCTTAGCTGGGCAGGGGGGCGAGCAGTACTTC.